This T cell receptor beta chain comes out of a study of blood T cell repertoires in COVID-19. Overall study context: Researchers got acute and convalescent COVID-19 samples from the United States, Italy and Spain. From T cells, B-cell-depleted T cells, or PBMCs came the material, which was cDNA or gDNA.

Only in-frame clones appear in the TCRdb table, and some are missing; sequencing was by immunoSEQ multiplex PCR. Of about 76,000 clones in the sample, 86% were seen once. The CDR3 extends over 20 amino acids. V lost 4 bases and J lost 0, with 22 bases in between. Germline V gene lookup returns CDR1 MNHNS and CDR2 SASEGT. The sequence came from a human donor in a cohort sampled during active COVID-19. The chain joins TRBV6-1 to TRBJ1-6; the D gene is possibly TRBD1 (5 bases). The sample consisted of peripheral blood. CDR3 loop: CASSGPRDWEQSSYNSPLHF. The DNA for the CDR3 is TGTGCCAGCAGTGGCCCACGGGACTGGGAACAGAGCTCCTATAATTCACCCCTCCACTTT.